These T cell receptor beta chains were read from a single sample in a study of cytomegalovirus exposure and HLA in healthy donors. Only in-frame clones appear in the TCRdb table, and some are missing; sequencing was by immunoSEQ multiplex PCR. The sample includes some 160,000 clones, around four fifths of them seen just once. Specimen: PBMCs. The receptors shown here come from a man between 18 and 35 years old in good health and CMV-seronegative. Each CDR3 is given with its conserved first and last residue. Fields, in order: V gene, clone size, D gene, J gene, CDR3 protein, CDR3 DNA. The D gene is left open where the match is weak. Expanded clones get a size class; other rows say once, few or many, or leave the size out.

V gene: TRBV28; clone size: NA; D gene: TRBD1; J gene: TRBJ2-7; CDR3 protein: CASSPLGTVGSLRDEQYF; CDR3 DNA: TGTGCCAGCAGTCCCCTAGGGACAGTCGGTAGCTTAAGGGACGAGCAGTACTTC
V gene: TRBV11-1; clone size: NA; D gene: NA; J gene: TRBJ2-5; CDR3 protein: CASSPRDTQETQYF; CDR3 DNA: TGTGCCAGCAGCCCACGGGACACCCAAGAGACCCAGTACTTC
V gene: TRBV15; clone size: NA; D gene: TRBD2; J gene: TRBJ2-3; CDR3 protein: CATSMYSGGGADTQYF; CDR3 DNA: TGTGCCACCAGCATGTATTCGGGAGGTGGCGCAGATACGCAGTATTTT
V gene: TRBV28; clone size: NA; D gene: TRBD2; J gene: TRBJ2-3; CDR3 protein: CASNGGSTDTQYF; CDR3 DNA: TGTGCCAGCAACGGGGGGTCCACAGATACGCAGTATTTT
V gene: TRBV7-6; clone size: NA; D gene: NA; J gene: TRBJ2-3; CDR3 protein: CASSLPWGSGTDTQYF; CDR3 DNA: TGTGCCAGCAGCTTACCCTGGGGCAGCGGCACAGATACGCAGTATTTT
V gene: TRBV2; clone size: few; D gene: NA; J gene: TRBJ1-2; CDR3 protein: CASGLLPVDNGYTF; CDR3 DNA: TGTGCCAGCGGACTACTACCCGTAGATAATGGCTACACCTTC
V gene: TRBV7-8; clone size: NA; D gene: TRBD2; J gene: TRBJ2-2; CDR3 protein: CASSLASGAGGNGAGELFF; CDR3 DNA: TGTGCCAGCAGCTTAGCCTCGGGAGCGGGAGGTAACGGGGCCGGGGAGCTGTTTTTT
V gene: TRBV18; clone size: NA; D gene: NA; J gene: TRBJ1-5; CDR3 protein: CASSPGGANQPQHF; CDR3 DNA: TGTGCCAGCTCACCTGGGGGGGCCAATCAGCCCCAGCATTTT
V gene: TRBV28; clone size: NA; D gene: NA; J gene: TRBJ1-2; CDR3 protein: CASREAGAPARDGYTF; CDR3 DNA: TGTGCCAGCAGGGAGGCAGGCGCTCCCGCTAGGGATGGCTACACCTTC
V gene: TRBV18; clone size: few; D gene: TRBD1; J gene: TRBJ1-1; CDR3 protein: CASSRQGSMNTEAFF; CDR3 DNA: TGTGCCAGCTCACGACAGGGTAGCATGAACACTGAAGCTTTCTTT
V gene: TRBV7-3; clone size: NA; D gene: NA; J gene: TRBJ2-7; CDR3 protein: CASSLEVAGLLPYEQYF; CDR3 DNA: TGTGCCAGCAGCTTAGAAGTCGCGGGTCTGTTGCCCTACGAGCAGTACTTC
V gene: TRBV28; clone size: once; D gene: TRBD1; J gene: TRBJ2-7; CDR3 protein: CASIPRFRPGGKKFYEQYF; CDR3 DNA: TGTGCCAGCATCCCAAGGTTTCGGCCAGGGGGTAAAAAATTCTACGAGCAGTACTTC
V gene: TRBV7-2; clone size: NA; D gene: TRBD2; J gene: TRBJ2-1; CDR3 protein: CASSLPGLAGVIEQFF; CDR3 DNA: TGTGCCAGCAGCTTACCGGGACTAGCGGGAGTAATTGAGCAGTTCTTC
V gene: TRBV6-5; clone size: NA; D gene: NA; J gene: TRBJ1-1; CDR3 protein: CASSYLGLTGIEAFF; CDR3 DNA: TGTGCCAGCAGTTACCTCGGTTTAACAGGGATTGAAGCTTTCTTT
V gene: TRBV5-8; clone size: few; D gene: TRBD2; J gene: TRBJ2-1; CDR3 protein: CASSLRLAPYNEQFF; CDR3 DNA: TGTGCCAGCAGCTTGAGACTAGCGCCATACAATGAGCAGTTCTTC
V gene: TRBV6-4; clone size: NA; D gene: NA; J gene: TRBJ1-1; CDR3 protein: CASRTDMNTEAFF; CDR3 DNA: TGTGCCAGCAGGACAGATATGAACACTGAAGCTTTCTTT
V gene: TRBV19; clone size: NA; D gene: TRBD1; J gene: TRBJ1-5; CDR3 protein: CASSIDRDRGNQPQHF; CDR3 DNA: TGTGCCAGTAGTATAGATCGGGACAGGGGGAATCAGCCCCAGCATTTT
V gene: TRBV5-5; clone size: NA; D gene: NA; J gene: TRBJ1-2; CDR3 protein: CASSLALQGLYGYTF; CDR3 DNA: TGTGCCAGCAGCTTGGCCCTTCAGGGCCTCTATGGCTACACCTTC
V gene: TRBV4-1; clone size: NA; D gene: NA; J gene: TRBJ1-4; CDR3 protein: CASTDLDEKLFF; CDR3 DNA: TGCGCCAGCACGGACTTAGACGAAAAACTGTTTTTT
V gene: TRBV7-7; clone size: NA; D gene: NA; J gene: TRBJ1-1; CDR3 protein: CASSRLGGDTEAFF; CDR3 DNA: TGTGCTAGCAGCCGTCTAGGAGGGGACACTGAAGCTTTCTTT
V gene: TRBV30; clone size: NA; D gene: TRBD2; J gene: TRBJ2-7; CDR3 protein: CAWSGAGPYEQYF; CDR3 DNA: TGTGCCTGGAGTGGAGCGGGGCCCTACGAGCAGTACTTC
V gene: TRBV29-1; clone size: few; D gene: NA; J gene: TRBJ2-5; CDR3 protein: CSLLEGQWETQYF; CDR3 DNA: TGCAGCTTACTAGAAGGCCAGTGGGAGACCCAGTACTTC
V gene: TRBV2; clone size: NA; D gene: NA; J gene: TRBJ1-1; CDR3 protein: CASSENSGGGFF; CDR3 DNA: TGTGCCAGCAGTGAAAATTCAGGTGGAGGTTTCTTT
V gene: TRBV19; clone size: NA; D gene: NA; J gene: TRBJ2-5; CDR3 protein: CASSITTGISETQYF; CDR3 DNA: TGTGCCAGTAGTATAACAACAGGGATTTCGGAGACCCAGTACTTC
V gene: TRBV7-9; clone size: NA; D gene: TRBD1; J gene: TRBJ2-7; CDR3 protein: CSSSFRGTETYEQYF; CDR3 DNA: TGTTCCAGCAGCTTTAGAGGGACAGAAACCTACGAGCAGTACTTC
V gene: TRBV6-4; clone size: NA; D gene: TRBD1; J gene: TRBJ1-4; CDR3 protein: CASSDSYPGGQGKLFF; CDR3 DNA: TGTGCCAGCAGTGACTCGTACCCTGGCGGACAGGGGAAACTGTTTTTT
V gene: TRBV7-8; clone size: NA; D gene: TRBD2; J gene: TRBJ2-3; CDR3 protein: CASSPGLAGDIADTQYF; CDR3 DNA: TGTGCCAGCAGCCCCGGACTAGCGGGAGATATAGCAGATACGCAGTATTTT
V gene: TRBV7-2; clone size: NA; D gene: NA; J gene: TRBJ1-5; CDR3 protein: CASSLAHSNQPQHF; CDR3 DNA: TGTGCCAGCAGCTTGGCACATAGCAATCAGCCCCAGCATTTT
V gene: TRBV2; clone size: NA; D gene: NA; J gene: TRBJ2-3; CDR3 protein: CASSVVPDTQYF; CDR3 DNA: TGTGCCAGCAGTGTAGTGCCGGATACGCAGTATTTT
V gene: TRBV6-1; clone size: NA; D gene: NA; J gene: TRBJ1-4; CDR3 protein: CASSGQPGANEKLFF; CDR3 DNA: TGTGCCAGCAGTGGACAGCCGGGGGCTAATGAAAAACTGTTTTTT
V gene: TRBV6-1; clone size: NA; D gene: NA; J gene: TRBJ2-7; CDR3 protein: CASSGRTGVYEQYF; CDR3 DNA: TGTGCCAGCAGTGGCCGGACGGGGGTCTACGAGCAGTACTTC
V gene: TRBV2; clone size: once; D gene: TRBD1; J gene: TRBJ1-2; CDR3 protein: CASSSRDRGGYTF; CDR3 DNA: TGTGCCAGCTCCTCACGGGACAGGGGCGGCTACACCTTC
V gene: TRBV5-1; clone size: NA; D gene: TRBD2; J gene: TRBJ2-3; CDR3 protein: CASSGYGGGARDTQYF; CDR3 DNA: TGCGCCAGCAGCGGCTACGGCGGGGGGGCCAGAGATACGCAGTATTTT
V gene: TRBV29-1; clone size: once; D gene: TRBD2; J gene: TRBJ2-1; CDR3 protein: CSVELAGGLGEQFF; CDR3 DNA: TGCAGCGTTGAGCTAGCGGGAGGGTTAGGTGAGCAGTTCTTC
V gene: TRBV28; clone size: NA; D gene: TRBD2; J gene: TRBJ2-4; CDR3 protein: CATRDYLAKNIQYF; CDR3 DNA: TGTGCCACCCGGGACTACCTAGCCAAAAACATTCAGTACTTC
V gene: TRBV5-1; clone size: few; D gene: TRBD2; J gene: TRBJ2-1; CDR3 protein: CASSSPKTSGTPSSYNEQFF; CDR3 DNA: TGCGCCAGCAGCTCTCCGAAGACTAGCGGGACCCCAAGCTCCTACAATGAGCAGTTCTTC
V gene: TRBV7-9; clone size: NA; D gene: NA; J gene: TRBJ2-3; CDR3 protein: CALGRGGRADMQYF; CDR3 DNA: TGTGCCCTGGGGAGGGGGGGCCGTGCGGATATGCAGTATTTT
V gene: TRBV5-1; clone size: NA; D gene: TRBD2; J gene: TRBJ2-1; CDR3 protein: CASSSPGTSGDYNEQFF; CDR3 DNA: TGCGCCAGCAGCTCTCCCGGGACTAGCGGGGACTACAATGAGCAGTTCTTC
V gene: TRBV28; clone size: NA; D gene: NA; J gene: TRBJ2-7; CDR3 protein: CASSPGAYEQYF; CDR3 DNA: TGTGCCAGCAGTCCCGGGGCCTACGAGCAGTACTTC
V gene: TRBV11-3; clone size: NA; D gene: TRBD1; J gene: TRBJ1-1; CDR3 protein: CASSLGGQGYTEAFF; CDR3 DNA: TGTGCCAGCAGCTTAGGGGGACAGGGTTACACTGAAGCTTTCTTT
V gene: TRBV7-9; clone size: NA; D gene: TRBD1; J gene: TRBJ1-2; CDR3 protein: CASSPDRGRDNYGYTF; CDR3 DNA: TGTGCCAGCAGCCCGGACAGGGGTCGGGACAACTATGGCTACACCTTC
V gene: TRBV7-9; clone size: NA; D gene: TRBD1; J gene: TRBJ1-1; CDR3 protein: CSSSTTDRMNTEAFF; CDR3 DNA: TGTTCCAGCAGCACCACGGACAGGATGAACACTGAAGCTTTCTTT
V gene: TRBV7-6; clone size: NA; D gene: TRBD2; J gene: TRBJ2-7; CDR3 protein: CASSLLSSGGLEQYF; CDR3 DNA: TGTGCCAGCAGCTTATTGTCCAGCGGGGGACTCGAGCAGTACTTC
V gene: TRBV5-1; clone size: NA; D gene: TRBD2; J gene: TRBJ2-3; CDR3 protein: CASSPTGGAGDTQYF; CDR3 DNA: TGCGCCAGCAGCCCCACCGGGGGGGCCGGAGATACGCAGTATTTT
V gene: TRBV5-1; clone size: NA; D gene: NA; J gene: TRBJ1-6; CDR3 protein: CASRKENSPLHF; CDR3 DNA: TGCGCCAGCAGGAAGGAGAATTCACCCCTCCACTTT
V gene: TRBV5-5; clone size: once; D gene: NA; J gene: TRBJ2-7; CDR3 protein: CASSGGTPHEQYF; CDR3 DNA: TGTGCCAGCAGCGGCGGGACGCCCCACGAGCAGTACTTC
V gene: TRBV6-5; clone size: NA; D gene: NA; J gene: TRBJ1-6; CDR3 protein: CASSYFRDSGSPLHF; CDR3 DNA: TGTGCCAGCAGTTACTTTCGGGATTCGGGTTCACCCCTCCACTTT
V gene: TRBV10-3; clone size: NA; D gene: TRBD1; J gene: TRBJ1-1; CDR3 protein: CAISGPGQGATEAFF; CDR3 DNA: TGTGCCATCAGTGGACCGGGACAGGGGGCGACTGAAGCTTTCTTT
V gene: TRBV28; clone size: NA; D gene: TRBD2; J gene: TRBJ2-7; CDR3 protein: CASSPGTSGREQYF; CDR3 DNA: TGTGCCAGCAGTCCCGGGACTAGCGGGAGGGAGCAGTACTTC
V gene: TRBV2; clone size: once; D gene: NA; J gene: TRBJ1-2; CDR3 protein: CASSDGRGFGYTF; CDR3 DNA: TGTGCCAGCAGTGATGGTCGGGGGTTCGGCTACACCTTC
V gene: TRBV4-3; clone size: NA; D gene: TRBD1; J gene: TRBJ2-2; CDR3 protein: CASSQDRVNTGELFF; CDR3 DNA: TGCGCCAGCAGCCAGGACAGGGTGAACACCGGGGAGCTGTTTTTT
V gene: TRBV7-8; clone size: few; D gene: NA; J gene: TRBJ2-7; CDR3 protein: CASSLVFAGTSYEQYF; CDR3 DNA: TGTGCCAGCAGCTTAGTTTTCGCGGGGACGTCCTACGAGCAGTACTTC
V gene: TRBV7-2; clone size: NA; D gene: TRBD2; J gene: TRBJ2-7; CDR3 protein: CASSRSGGTYEQYF; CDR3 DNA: TGTGCCAGCAGCCGTAGCGGGGGAACCTACGAGCAGTACTTC
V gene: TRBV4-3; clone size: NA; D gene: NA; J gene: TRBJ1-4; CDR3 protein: CASSQDLVRGAGEKLFF; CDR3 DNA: TGCGCCAGCAGCCAAGATTTGGTTAGGGGCGCAGGTGAAAAACTGTTTTTT